This T cell receptor (beta chain) was identified during a study of blood T cell repertoires in COVID-19. Sequenced by immunoSEQ multiplex PCR; TCRdb stores in-frame clones only, minus some. The data show about 190,000 clones, with roughly 80% seen just once and 3.2% held by the top ten. The age range of participants was about 18 to 90 years, with residence in roughly 25 US areas. Assignment of participants to cohorts was predicated upon participant-reported clinical history. V shed 6 bases, J shed 5 bases, and the junction held 7 bases outside the gene matches. Germline-derived CDR1 and CDR2 are LNHDA and SQIVND (reference sequence). The CDR3 loop spans 14 amino acids.

The receptor was derived from a woman aged 25 to 45 who had recovered from COVID-19. What was sequenced was PBMCs or T cells enriched from blood (not recorded which). The V gene is TRBV19, the J gene TRBJ2-3; the match to TRBD1 covers 8 bases. The DNA of the CDR3 is TGTGCCAGTAGACCCAGGGGGCAAAAAGATACGCAGTATTTT. This sequence encodes CASRPRGQKDTQYF.